These 9 T cell receptor beta chains share one sample of origin, sequenced in a study of blood T cell repertoires in COVID-19. Only in-frame clones appear in the TCRdb table, and some are missing; sequencing was by immunoSEQ multiplex PCR. Of about 290,000 clones listed, around 85% are singletons. Material for sequencing was peripheral blood. The receptors originated from a woman between 50 and 59 years old with active or convalescent COVID-19.

This clone was recorded many times. The rearrangement uses TRBV18 and TRBJ2-1; D is perhaps TRBD2 (5 bases). Per the germline V gene, CDR1 is KGHSH and CDR2 is LQKENI. CDR3 length: 15 residues. Deletions cut 2 bases from V and 1 base from J, with 9 bases between. The CDR3 is CASSPKDSSYNEQFF. In DNA, the CDR3 is TGTGCCAGCTCACCAAAGGACTCTTCCTACAATGAGCAGTTCTTC.

The CDR3 nucleotides read TGTGCCAGCAGCTCCCCCGACAGGGGGGCTCAGCCCCAGCATTTT. The encoded protein is CASSSPDRGAQPQHF. This chain uses TRBV7-2 with TRBJ1-5; 9 nucleotides match TRBD1. CDR3 length: 15 amino acids. Germline CDR1 SGHTA, CDR2 FQGNSA. The J segment lost 6 bases and the V segment lost 4 bases, leaving 7 bases of the junction unmatched.

The rearrangement uses TRBV30 and TRBJ2-7, with TRBD1 matching over 9 bases. Germline assignment: CDR1 GTSNPN and CDR2 SVGIG (reference sequence). With 5 bases clipped from V and 7 bases from J, the junction kept 9 bases outside the gene matches. This CDR3 contains 13 residues. The CDR3 sequence is CAWEPGQGMEQYF. The CDR3 DNA follows: TGTGCCTGGGAACCGGGACAGGGAATGGAGCAGTACTTC.

In this sample, this clone turned up many times. V and J are TRBV5-5 and TRBJ2-1, with 9 bases identical to TRBD2. The CDR3 sequence is 15 residues long. The ends lost 4 bases at V and 7 bases at J; junction bases unmatched: 9. Germline V lookup: CDR1 SGHKS, CDR2 YYEKEE (reference sequence). The CDR3 DNA sequence: TGTGCCAGCAGCCCCTGGGCTAGCGGGATAAATGAGCAGTTCTTC. Protein product: CASSPWASGINEQFF.

A single count supports this clone. This sequence joins TRBV5-1 and TRBJ2-1; D possibly corresponds to TRBD1 (5 bases). CDR3 length equals 12 residues. In germline, CDR1 is SGHRS, CDR2 YFSETQ. V was clipped by 2 bases and J by 9 bases, with 9 bases between them. The CDR3 sequence: CASSFRVGEQFF. DNA for the CDR3: TGCGCCAGCAGCTTCAGGGTGGGTGAGCAGTTCTTC. The variable domain in full, completed from reference TRBV5-1 and TRBJ2-1, reads KAGVTQTPRYLIKTRGQQVTLSCSPISGHRSVSWYQQTPGQGLQFLFEYFSETQRNKGNFPGRFSGRQFSNSRSEMNVSTLELGDSALYLCASSFRVGEQFFGPGTRLTVL.

The CDR3 DNA follows: TGTGCCAGCAGTCCACGAATGGGAGGTCGCACTGAAGCTTTCTTT. This translates into CASSPRMGGRTEAFF. The chain employs TRBV6-5 and TRBJ1-1; D call uncertain. Trimming pared 5 bases from V and 4 bases from J, leaving 17 bases between. This CDR3 region has 15 residues. The germline CDR1 and CDR2 sequences are MNHEY and SVGAGI.

This rearrangement joins TRBV29-1 to TRBJ1-2; D may be TRBD1 (6 bases). The CDR3 is made up of 21 amino acids. Looked up from germline, CDR1 is SQVTM and CDR2 is ANQGSEA. The V gene lost 2 bases and the J gene lost 5 bases, with 36 bases spanning the gap. The CDR3, as DNA: TGCAGCGTTGAATACCGGGGGCACTATAGTCGAGGAAGCGGGGCCTATTATGGCTACACCTTC. This sequence encodes CSVEYRGHYSRGSGAYYGYTF.

CDR3 protein: CASSSGTTSNQPQHF. As DNA, the CDR3 is TGTGCCAGCAGCAGCGGGACAACTAGCAATCAGCCCCAGCATTTT. The chain combines TRBV9 with TRBJ1-5; D is possibly TRBD1 (6 bases). This CDR3 is built from 15 residues. Trimming cost V 4 bases and J 0 bases, with 11 bases left between them. Per the germline V gene, CDR1 is SGDLS and CDR2 is YYNGEE. Using reference TRBV9 and TRBJ1-5 for the parts outside the CDR3, the full variable domain is DSGVTQTPKHLITATGQRVTLRCSPRSGDLSVYWYQQSLDQGLQFLIQYYNGEERAKGNILERFSAQQFPDLHSELNLSSLELGDSALYFCASSSGTTSNQPQHFGDGTRLSIL.

In DNA form, the CDR3 reads TGTGCCAGCAGTCTCCGCCTTACGGAGCCTACGGATGAGCAGTTCTTC. It yields the protein CASSLRLTEPTDEQFF. V usage is TRBV5-5 and J usage is TRBJ2-1, with no clear D. V was trimmed by 5 bases and J by 8 bases, leaving 23 bases between them. This CDR3 has 16 amino acids. CDR1 is SGHKS, CDR2 YYEKEE, per germline (reference sequence). The full variable domain, rest sourced from reference TRBV5-5 and TRBJ2-1, is DAGVTQSPTHLIKTRGQQVTLRCSPISGHKSVSWYQQVLGQGPQFIFQYYEKEERGRGNFPDRFSARQFPNYSSELNVNALLLGDSALYLCASSLRLTEPTDEQFFGPGTRLTVL.